These 13 T cell receptor beta chains originate from one sample sequenced in a study of immune heterogeneity within non-small cell lung tumors. Per sample, roughly 570 ng of bulk tumor genomic DNA was the template used. Surgeons took several biopsies per primary tumor, spaced far apart, during surgery. Curative surgery was performed on patients who had untreated, newly diagnosed non-small cell lung cancer. Amplifying TCR beta CDR3 involved multiplex PCR carried out with 32 V and 13 J primers. TCRdb re-analysed the multiplex PCR reads in MiXCR, keeping a single row per CDR3 protein. This sample has about 16,000 distinct CDR3 sequences, with approximately 30% found just once. The sequenced sample consisted of lung tumor tissue. These receptors were obtained from a woman aged 45-65 years with non-small cell lung cancer.

This clonotype was seen ten or more times. The V gene is TRBV10-1, the J gene TRBJ2-3; D uncertain. This CDR3 spans 16 amino acids. Germline CDR1 WNHNN, CDR2 SYGVQD (reference sequence). Between the trimmed V and J ends, which lost 2 bases and 2 bases, there was a span of 14 bases. CDR3 bases: TGCGCCAGCAGTGAGGAGAGGTTCGGCTCCACAGATACGCAGTATTTT. Protein sequence: CASSEERFGSTDTQYF.

The rearrangement links TRBV30 to TRBJ2-7; D is perhaps TRBD2 (6 bases). V was cut by 4 bases and J by 4 bases, with 17 bases left in between. The CDR3 loop spans 14 amino acids. Germline V lookup: CDR1 GTSNPN, CDR2 SVGIG (reference sequence). The DNA for the CDR3 is TGTGCCTGGAATAGGGCTAGAGGGAGGTACGAGCAGTACTTC. It translates to CAWNRARGRYEQYF.

This clonotype is labeled medium-sized. V usage is TRBV30 and J usage is TRBJ1-2; D gene uncertain. The CDR3 covers 12 residues. CDR1 is GTSNPN and CDR2 is SVGIG in the germline V gene (reference sequence). The CDR3 coding sequence is TGTGTTAGAGGGATCGGGCGTAGTGGCTACACCTTC. It is translated as CVRGIGRSGYTF.

The chain recombines TRBV24-1 with TRBJ2-3; TRBD2 matches 8 bases. Looked up from germline, CDR1 is KGHDR and CDR2 is SFDVKD. This CDR3 region has 16 residues. Trimming cost V 4 bases and J 4 bases; bases outside gene matches: 9. The CDR3 is CATSDPSAGGSDTQYF. The CDR3 nucleotides are TGTGCCACCAGTGACCCGTCGGCGGGGGGTTCAGATACGCAGTATTTT.

This clonotype was seen a single time. This may arise from a read error, as a much more abundant clone is one base away. The chain has TRBV10-1 and TRBJ2-1; D call uncertain. The CDR3 extends over 15 amino acids. CDR1 and CDR2 from the germline V gene are WNHNN and SYGVQD (reference sequence). This chain's CDR3 is CASIERSLGNNEQFF. The CDR3 DNA sequence: TGCGCCAGCATTGAGAGGAGCTTAGGGAACAATGAGCAGTTCTTC.

Note on this clonotype: A much larger clone lies one base from this, so it may be a read error. This chain uses TRBV7-9 with TRBJ2-1; the match to TRBD2 covers 10 bases. The CDR3 contains 15 residues. Germline assignment: CDR1 SEHNR and CDR2 FQNEAQ (reference sequence). CDR3 protein: CTSSWTSGAYNEQFF. Here the CDR3 DNA reads TGTACCAGCAGCTGGACTAGCGGAGCCTACAATGAGCAGTTCTTC.

About this clonotype: A single base separates this from a much larger clone, so it may be a read error. This rearrangement joins TRBV5-1 to TRBJ1-2, with D uncertain. Trimming shortened V by 4 bases and J by 10 bases, and 17 bases separated the two germline ends. The CDR3 has 13 amino acids. Germline CDR1 is SGHRS and CDR2 is YFSETQ. The DNA of the CDR3 is TGCGCCAGCAGCCTTTGTGGGCCCTCTGACTACACCTTC. Residues: CASSLCGPSDYTF.

This clonotype ranks as medium-sized. V is TRBV15 and J is TRBJ2-7; 9 bases are a match to TRBD2. The CDR3 extends over 14 amino acids. The V gene's germline CDR1 is LNHNV and CDR2 YYDKDF (reference sequence). V was pared by 2 bases and J by 6 bases, with 5 bases of the junction left unmatched. CDR3 in DNA: TGTGCCACCAGCAGACTAGCGGGAAAGGGCGAGCAGTACTTC. Its translation is CATSRLAGKGEQYF.

As to this clonotype: Being one base from a much bigger clone, this may be a read error. This rearrangement joins TRBV19 to TRBJ2-4, with TRBD2 as a possible D gene (5 bases). CDR1 and CDR2 (germline): LNHDA, SQIVND (reference sequence). This CDR3 is 16 amino acids long. Between the trimmed V and J ends, which lost 8 bases and 7 bases, there was a span of 24 bases. As DNA, the CDR3 is TGTGCCAGTTCCTTTCAACACAGTGGAGGATTCAACATTCAGTACTTC. It encodes CASSFQHSGGFNIQYF.

J is TRBJ2-7 and V is TRBV15, with 7 nucleotides matching TRBD1. The CDR3 spans 15 residues. With 0 bases clipped from V and 0 bases from J, the junction kept 2 bases outside the gene matches. CDR1 LNHNV and CDR2 YYDKDF come from the germline V gene (reference sequence). The CDR3 bases are TGTGCCACCAGCAGAGATCCAGGGGGCTCCTACGAGCAGTACTTC. Translation: CATSRDPGGSYEQYF.

V and J are TRBV2 and TRBJ1-2, with TRBD1 as a possible D gene (6 bases). CDR1 and CDR2 (germline): SNHLY, FYNNEI. Between the trimmed V and J ends, which lost 9 bases and 4 bases, there was a span of 24 bases. This CDR3 spans 16 amino acids. The CDR3 nucleotides read TGTGCCAGAGGGTTAATGACAGGAGTAGGGGGCTATGGCTACACCTTC. Translation: CARGLMTGVGGYGYTF.

There are a few counts of this clonotype. The chain is built from TRBV10-3 and TRBJ1-2; D gene unclear. From germline, CDR1 is ENHRY and CDR2 SYGVKD. Trimming left V 0 bases short and J 6 bases short, with 8 bases between. The CDR3 contains 13 residues. CDR3 loop: CAISESRQDGYTF. DNA of the CDR3: TGTGCCATCAGTGAGTCCCGGCAGGATGGCTACACCTTC.

The V gene is TRBV6-9, the J gene TRBJ2-7; the match to TRBD2 covers 9 bases. This CDR3 has 13 amino acids. Germline CDR1 MNHGY, CDR2 SVAAGI. Unmatched junction bases numbered 4, after V lost 4 bases and J lost 6 bases. The CDR3 nucleotides read TGTGCCAGCAGTTCGGGACTAGCTGGCGAGCAGTACTTC. Amino acid sequence: CASSSGLAGEQYF.